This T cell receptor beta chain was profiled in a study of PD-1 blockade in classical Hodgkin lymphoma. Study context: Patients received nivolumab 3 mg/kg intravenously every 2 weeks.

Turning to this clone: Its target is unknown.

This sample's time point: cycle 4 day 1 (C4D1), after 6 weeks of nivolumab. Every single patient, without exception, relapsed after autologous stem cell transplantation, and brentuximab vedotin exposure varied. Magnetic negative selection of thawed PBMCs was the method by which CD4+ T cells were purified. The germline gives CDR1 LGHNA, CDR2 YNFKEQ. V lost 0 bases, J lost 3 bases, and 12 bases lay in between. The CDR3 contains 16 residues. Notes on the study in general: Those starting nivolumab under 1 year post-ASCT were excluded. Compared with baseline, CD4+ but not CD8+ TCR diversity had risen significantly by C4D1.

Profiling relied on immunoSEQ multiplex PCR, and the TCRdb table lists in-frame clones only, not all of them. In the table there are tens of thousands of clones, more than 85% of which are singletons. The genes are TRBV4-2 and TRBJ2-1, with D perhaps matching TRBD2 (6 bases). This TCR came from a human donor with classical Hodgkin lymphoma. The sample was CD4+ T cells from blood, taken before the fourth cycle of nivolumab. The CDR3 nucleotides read TGTGCCAGCAGCCAAGACCCGGGGGAGCACTACAATGAGCAGTTCTTC. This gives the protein CASSQDPGEHYNEQFF.